The 17 T cell receptor beta chains below were found in one sample sequenced in a study of PD-1 blockade in classical Hodgkin lymphoma. Noted time point: cycle 4 day 1 (C4D1), after five to seven weeks of nivolumab. In every patient, relapse followed autologous stem cell transplantation, while exposure to brentuximab vedotin differed. Some clones are missing from TCRdb's copy, which holds only in-frame ones; the method was immunoSEQ multiplex PCR. The table has roughly 94,000 clones, about 93% seen once. The sequences come from peripheral blood mononuclear cells (PBMCs), collected before the fourth cycle of nivolumab. Source of these receptors: a human donor with classical Hodgkin lymphoma.

The genes are TRBV14 and TRBJ2-7, with TRBD2 as a possible D gene (5 bases). The CDR3 has 14 residues. Germline CDR1 reads SGHDN; CDR2 reads FVKESK. V lost 3 bases, J lost 0 bases, and 9 bases lay in between. The CDR3 loop is CASSHRGSSYEQYF. CDR3 DNA: TGTGCCAGCAGCCATCGGGGAAGCTCCTACGAGCAGTACTTC.

The chain has TRBV11-1 and TRBJ2-3; D tentatively reads TRBD1 or TRBD2 (5 bases each). Trimming pared 4 bases from V and 1 base from J, leaving 9 bases between. The CDR3 extends over 14 amino acids. Per germline, CDR1 SGHAT and CDR2 FQDESV (reference sequence). CDR3 DNA sequence: TGTGCCAGCAGCTCGCGAGGGGGCACAGATACGCAGTATTTT. Encoded protein: CASSSRGGTDTQYF.

This chain connects TRBV5-6 to TRBJ2-1; TRBD2 might be the D (6 bases). Germline CDR1 reads SGHDT; CDR2 reads YYEEEE. This CDR3 comprises 15 residues. V lost 5 bases and J 6 bases, leaving 18 bases between the germline ends. CDR3 DNA sequence: TGTGCCAGCAGACCTCCGGGACTGGTGATCAATGAGCAGTTCTTC. Translated, it gives CASRPPGLVINEQFF.

V is TRBV11-3 and J is TRBJ2-3, with 7 bases matching TRBD2. Germline V gene lookup returns CDR1 SGHNT and CDR2 YENEEA. V lost 5 bases to trimming and J lost 4 bases; unmatched junction nucleotides: 6. CDR3 size: 14 residues. This chain's CDR3 is CASSAGAGPDTQYF. The CDR3 coding sequence is TGTGCCAGCAGCGCAGGAGCGGGACCAGATACGCAGTATTTT.

V and J are TRBV30 and TRBJ2-2; D perhaps matches TRBD2 (5 bases). Deletions cut 2 bases from V and 4 bases from J, with 11 bases between. In germline, CDR1 is GTSNPN, CDR2 SVGIG (reference sequence). The CDR3 has 14 amino acids. The CDR3: CAWSSLGFTGELFF. The CDR3 region has the DNA TGTGCCTGGAGTTCACTAGGTTTCACCGGGGAGCTGTTTTTT.

The chain combines TRBV4-1 with TRBJ2-3; TRBD1 agrees at 8 bases. CDR1 and CDR2 from the germline V gene are MGHRA and YSYEKL. The CDR3 extends over 17 amino acids. After removal of 3 bases from V and 0 bases from J, the junction contained 8 bases not matched to a gene. CDR3 DNA: TGCGCCAGCAGCCACGAACAGGGGGATTCTAGCACAGATACGCAGTATTTT. Its protein is CASSHEQGDSSTDTQYF.

The genes are TRBV10-2 and TRBJ2-7; 7 bases are shared with TRBD1. The CDR3 is 15 residues long. Germline CDR1 is WSHSY and CDR2 is SAAADI. V was pared by 9 bases and J by 0 bases, with 11 bases of the junction left unmatched. CDR3 sequence (DNA): TGCGCCAGTTCTACAACAGGGGACCTCTCCTACGAGCAGTACTTC. The encoded protein is CASSTTGDLSYEQYF.

The chain couples TRBV19 to TRBJ1-4; D not resolved. The CDR3 is made up of 16 amino acids. Germline lookup yields CDR1 LNHDA and CDR2 SQIVND (reference sequence). Trimming cost V 5 bases and J 4 bases, with 17 bases left between them. Here the CDR3 DNA reads TGTGCCAGTAGTCTCCCCCGAAGTCTGTTTAATGAAAAACTGTTTTTT. This sequence encodes CASSLPRSLFNEKLFF. Together with reference TRBV19 and TRBJ1-4, the CDR3 gives the full variable domain: DGGITQSPKYLFRKEGQNVTLSCEQNLNHDAMYWYRQDPGQGLRLIYYSQIVNDFQKGDIAEGYSVSREKKESFPLTVTSAQKNPTAFYLCASSLPRSLFNEKLFFGSGTQLSVL.

This rearrangement joins TRBV7-9 to TRBJ2-5; D not certain. Per the germline V gene, CDR1 is SEHNR and CDR2 is FQNEAQ (reference sequence). The CDR3 covers 14 residues. The V gene lost 2 bases and the J gene lost 4 bases, with 11 bases spanning the gap. CDR3: CASSLRRRGETQYF. Here the CDR3 DNA reads TGTGCCAGCAGCTTACGAAGAAGAGGAGAGACCCAGTACTTC.

The chain has TRBV7-9 and TRBJ2-7; 9 bases align to TRBD2. This CDR3 has 16 residues. V was pared by 5 bases and J by 3 bases, with 11 bases of the junction left unmatched. The germline V gene encodes CDR1 SEHNR and CDR2 FQNEAQ (reference sequence). The CDR3 DNA follows: TGTGCCAGCAGCCCCCTGTGGGGTAGCGGGGGCTACGAGCAGTACTTC. Translating it yields CASSPLWGSGGYEQYF.

The chain couples TRBV7-2 to TRBJ2-7, with a tentative D call TRBD2 (6 bases). The CDR3 runs 15 residues. The V and J ends lost 1 base and 4 bases respectively, with 14 bases between them. CDR1 is SGHTA and CDR2 is FQGNSA in the germline V gene. CDR3 bases: TGTGCCAGCAGCTTAGAAGGCCTAGCGCCTTACGAGCAGTACTTC. This translates into CASSLEGLAPYEQYF.

The rearrangement joins TRBV5-1 to TRBJ1-1; tentative D call: TRBD1 (6 bases). V was pared by 4 bases and J by 4 bases, with 11 bases between. Germline V gives CDR1 SGHRS, CDR2 YFSETQ. The length of the CDR3 is 13 residues. CDR3 bases: TGCGCCAGCAGCATAGGACAGTCCACTGAAGCTTTCTTT. Amino acids: CASSIGQSTEAFF.

The V call is TRBV9, the J call TRBJ2-2; 8 positions agree with TRBD1. Looked up from germline, CDR1 is SGDLS and CDR2 is YYNGEE. The CDR3 runs to 15 residues. With 0 bases clipped from V and 5 bases from J, the junction kept 3 bases outside the gene matches. CDR3 nucleotide sequence: TGTGCCAGCAGCGTAGCTGGGACAGGAACCGGGGAGCTGTTTTTT. Residues: CASSVAGTGTGELFF.

The chain has TRBV5-1 and TRBJ2-7, with D possibly TRBD2 on 6 matching bases. CDR1 is SGHRS and CDR2 is YFSETQ in the germline V gene. V lost 7 bases and J lost 3, with 17 bases in between. The CDR3 is 14 amino acids. CDR3 bases: TGCGCCAGCTCCCCCCGGGACTCGAGCTACGAGCAGTACTTC. Its translation is CASSPRDSSYEQYF.

The chain couples TRBV11-2 to TRBJ2-7; D is uncertain. Per germline, CDR1 SGHAT and CDR2 FQNNGV. This CDR3 contains 11 residues. The V end was cut by 5 bases, the J end by 3 bases, with 5 bases between. CDR3 nucleotides: TGTGCCAGCAGCGAGCGCTACGAGCAGTACTTC. It codes for CASSERYEQYF.

The gene calls are TRBV25-1 and TRBJ2-5; the match to TRBD1 covers 8 bases. Germline CDR1 is MGHDK and CDR2 is SYGVNS. The CDR3 contains 18 residues. Trimming took 2 bases from V and 4 from J; bases not matched to a gene: 15. This CDR3 is CASSEATRRQGTGETQYF. The CDR3 DNA follows: TGTGCCAGCAGTGAAGCGACCCGGAGACAGGGGACCGGAGAGACCCAGTACTTC.

The genes are TRBV13 and TRBJ2-2; D not resolved. Germline V gene lookup returns CDR1 PRHDT and CDR2 FYEKMQ (reference sequence). The CDR3 covers 15 residues. V lost 2 bases to trimming and J lost 1 base, with 8 bases between them. CDR3 in DNA: TGTGCCAGCAGCTTAACCGGCCGGAACACCGGGGAGCTGTTTTTT. Its protein product is CASSLTGRNTGELFF.